This TCR beta chain was sequenced during a study of blood T cell repertoires in COVID-19. Study in general: Acute-phase and convalescent COVID-19 samples originated in the United States, Italy and Spain. The analysed material was cDNA or gDNA that came from T cells, B-cell-depleted T cells, or PBMCs.

Per the study methods: For nucleated cells, counts were estimated from reference gene primer amplification. The table came from immunoSEQ multiplex PCR; TCRdb's copy has only in-frame clones and leaves some out. V and J calls and clone size are given by that table; D and trimming were obtained from the DNA. In the table there are roughly 100,000 clones, about 84% of which are singletons. J gave up 4 bases and V 5 bases, and 10 bases lay outside the gene matches. Germline CDR1 LNHDA, CDR2 SQIVND (reference sequence). The CDR3 runs to 15 residues. The sample consisted of peripheral blood. The chain carries TRBV19 and TRBJ2-7; 8 positions match TRBD2. The receptor was derived from a woman aged 55-69 years with acute or convalescent COVID-19. DNA for the CDR3: TGTGCCAGTAGTTACCGAGCGGGGGCTAGTTACGAGCAGTACTTC. This codes for CASSYRAGASYEQYF.